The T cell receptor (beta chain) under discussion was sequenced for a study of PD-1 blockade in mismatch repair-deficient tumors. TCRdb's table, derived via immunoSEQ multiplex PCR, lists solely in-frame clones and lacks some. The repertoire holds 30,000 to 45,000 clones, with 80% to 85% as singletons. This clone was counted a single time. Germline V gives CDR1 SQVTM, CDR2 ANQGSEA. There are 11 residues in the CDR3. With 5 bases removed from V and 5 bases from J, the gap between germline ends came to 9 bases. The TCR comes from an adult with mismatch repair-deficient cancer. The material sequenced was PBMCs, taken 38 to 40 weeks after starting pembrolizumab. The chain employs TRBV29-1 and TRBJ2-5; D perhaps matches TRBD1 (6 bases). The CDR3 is CSVSQGETQYF. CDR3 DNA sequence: TGCAGCGTTTCCCAGGGGGAGACCCAGTACTTC.